This TCR beta chain was identified in a study of T cell repertoires in cytomegalovirus infection. Study at large: CMV epitopes, recently identified HLA-C-restricted and well-studied HLA-B-restricted, were used.

TCRdb re-called the reads through MiXCR, storing one row per CDR3 protein. This sample carries hundreds of thousands of distinct CDR3 sequences, 31% of them seen once, and the ten largest clones take about 14%. Whole-study findings and limits: Dominating the ex vivo response were TCR beta clonotypes that were CMV-specific and HLA-C-restricted.

In germline, CDR1 is MNHNS, CDR2 SASEGT. The germline V and J ends were trimmed by 4 bases and 2 bases, with 12 bases remaining between them. The CDR3 extends over 14 amino acids. Concerning this clonotype itself: Antigen: not known.

This chain links TRBV6-1 with TRBJ2-7; the D gene could be TRBD1 or TRBD2 (5 bases each). Source: cultured CD8+ T cells from PBMCs, taken from culture after CMV antigen stimulation. This receptor was taken from a human donor in good health (CMV status not recorded). Some clones in this sample may be carry-over from other donors' samples. CDR3 sequence: CASSASEGPYEQYF. CDR3 DNA sequence: TGTGCCAGCAGTGCCTCCGAGGGGCCCTACGAGCAGTACTTC.